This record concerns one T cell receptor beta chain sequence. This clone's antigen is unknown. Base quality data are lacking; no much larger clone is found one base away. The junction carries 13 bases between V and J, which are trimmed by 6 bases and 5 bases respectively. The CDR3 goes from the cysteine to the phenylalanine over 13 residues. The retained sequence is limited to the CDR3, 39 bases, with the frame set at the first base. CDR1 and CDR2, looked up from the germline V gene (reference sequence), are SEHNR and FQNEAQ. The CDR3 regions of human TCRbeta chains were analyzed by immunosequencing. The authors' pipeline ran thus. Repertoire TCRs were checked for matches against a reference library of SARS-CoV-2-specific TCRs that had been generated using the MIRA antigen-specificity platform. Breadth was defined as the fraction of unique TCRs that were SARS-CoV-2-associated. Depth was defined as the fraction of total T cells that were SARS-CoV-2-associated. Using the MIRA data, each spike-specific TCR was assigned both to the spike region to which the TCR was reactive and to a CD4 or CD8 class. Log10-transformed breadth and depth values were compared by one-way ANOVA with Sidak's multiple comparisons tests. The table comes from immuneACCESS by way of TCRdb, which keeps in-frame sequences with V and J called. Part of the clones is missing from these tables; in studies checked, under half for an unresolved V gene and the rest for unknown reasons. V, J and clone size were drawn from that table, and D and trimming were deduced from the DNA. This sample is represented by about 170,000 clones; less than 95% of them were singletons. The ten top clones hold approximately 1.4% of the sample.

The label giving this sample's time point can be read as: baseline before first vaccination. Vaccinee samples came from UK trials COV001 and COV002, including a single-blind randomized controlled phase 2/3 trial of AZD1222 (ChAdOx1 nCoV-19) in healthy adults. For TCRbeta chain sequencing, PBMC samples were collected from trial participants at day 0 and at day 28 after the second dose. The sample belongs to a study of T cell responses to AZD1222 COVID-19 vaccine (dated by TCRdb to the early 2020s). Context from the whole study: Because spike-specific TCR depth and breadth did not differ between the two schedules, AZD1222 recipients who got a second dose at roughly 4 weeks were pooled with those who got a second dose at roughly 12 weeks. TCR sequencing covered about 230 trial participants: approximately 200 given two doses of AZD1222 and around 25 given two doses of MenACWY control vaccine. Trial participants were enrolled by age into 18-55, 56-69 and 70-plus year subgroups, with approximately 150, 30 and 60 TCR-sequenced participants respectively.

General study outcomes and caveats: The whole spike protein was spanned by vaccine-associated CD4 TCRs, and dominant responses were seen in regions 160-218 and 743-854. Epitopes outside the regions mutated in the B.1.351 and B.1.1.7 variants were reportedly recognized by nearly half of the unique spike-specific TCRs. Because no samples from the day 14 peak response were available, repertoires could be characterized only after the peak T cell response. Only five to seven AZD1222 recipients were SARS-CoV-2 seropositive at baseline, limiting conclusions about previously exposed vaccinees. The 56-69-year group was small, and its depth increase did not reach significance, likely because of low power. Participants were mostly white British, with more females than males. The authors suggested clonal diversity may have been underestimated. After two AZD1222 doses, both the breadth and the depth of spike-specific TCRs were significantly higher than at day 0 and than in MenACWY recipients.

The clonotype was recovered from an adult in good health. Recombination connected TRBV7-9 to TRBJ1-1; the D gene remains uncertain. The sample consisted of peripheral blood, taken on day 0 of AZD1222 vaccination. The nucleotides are TGTGCCAGCAGAGAGGTCGGAGAGACTGAAGCTTTCTTT. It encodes CASREVGETEAFF.